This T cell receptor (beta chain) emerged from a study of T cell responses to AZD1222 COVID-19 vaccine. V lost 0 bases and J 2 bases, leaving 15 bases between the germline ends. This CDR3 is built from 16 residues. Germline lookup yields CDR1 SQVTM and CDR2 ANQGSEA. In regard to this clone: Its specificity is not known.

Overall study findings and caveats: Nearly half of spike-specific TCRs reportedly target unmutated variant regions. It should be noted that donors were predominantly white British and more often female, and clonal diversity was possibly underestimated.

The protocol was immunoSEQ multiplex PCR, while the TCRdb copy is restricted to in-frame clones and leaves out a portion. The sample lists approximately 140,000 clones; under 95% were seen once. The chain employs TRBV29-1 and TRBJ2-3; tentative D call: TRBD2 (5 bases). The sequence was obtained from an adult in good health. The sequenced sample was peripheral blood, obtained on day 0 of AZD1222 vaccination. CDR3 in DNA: TGCAGCGTTGAAGATCCCACCCCCGGGAACACAGATACGCAGTATTTT. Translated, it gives CSVEDPTPGNTDTQYF.